Below are 10 T cell receptor beta chains sequenced from a single sample in a study of human T cells and chemical hapten exposure. From the RACE reads, TCRdb called clonotypes with MiXCR, one entry per CDR3 protein. Of about 300,000 distinct CDR3 sequences listed, around 5% are singletons. The time point is: pre-sensitization, week 0. The treatment is: therapeutic diphenylcyclopropenone sensitization with weekly scalp DPC. Sequenced material: whole blood, taken in connection with sensitization to the hapten diphenylcyclopropenone (DPC). The origin of the receptors is a woman aged 18 to 35 with alopecia areata. Some clones in this sample may be carry-over from other donors' samples.

The sample holds a few counts of this clonotype. This chain connects TRBV7-9 to TRBJ1-4; 8 bases are a match to TRBD1. V gave up 4 bases and J gave up 8 bases; unmatched junction bases: 6. The CDR3 sequence is 14 residues long. CDR1 is SEHNR, CDR2 FQNEAQ, per germline (reference sequence). This CDR3 is CASSSQGAEEKLFF. Here the CDR3 DNA reads TGTGCCAGCAGCTCGCAGGGGGCGGAGGAAAAACTGTTTTTT.

This clonotype came up a few times. The rearrangement joins TRBV18 to TRBJ1-5; possible D gene TRBD1, 5 bases. V was clipped by 5 bases and J by 6 bases, with 23 bases between them. This CDR3 has 17 amino acids. Germline V CDR1 and CDR2: KGHSH, LQKENI. This chain's CDR3 is CASSKIMGGSDVQPQHF. The CDR3 DNA reads as TGTGCCAGCTCAAAGATAATGGGGGGGAGCGATGTTCAGCCCCAGCATTTT. Looking up the rest from reference TRBV18 and TRBJ1-5 gives the full variable domain: NAGVMQNPRHLVRRRGQEARLRCSPMKGHSHVYWYRQLPEEGLKFMVYLQKENIIDESGMPKERFSAEFPKEGPSILRIQQVVRGDSAAYFCASSKIMGGSDVQPQHFGDGTRLSIL.

There are many counts of this clonotype. This chain links TRBV9 with TRBJ2-5; D unclear. This CDR3 spans 12 amino acids. Germline CDR1 and CDR2: SGDLS and YYNGEE. V lost 0 bases to trimming and J lost 4 bases, with 4 bases between them. The CDR3 reads CASSVDAETQYF. The CDR3 region has the DNA TGTGCCAGCAGCGTAGATGCAGAGACCCAGTACTTC.

This clonotype was recorded a few times. This chain links TRBV6-1 with TRBJ2-5; 13 nucleotides align to TRBD2. The CDR3 has 16 amino acids. The germline V gene encodes CDR1 MNHNS and CDR2 SASEGT. Trimming cost V 7 bases and J 5 bases; bases outside gene matches: 10. The DNA of the CDR3 is TGTGCCAGCACCCGACTAGCGGGGGGAGCGCAGGAGACCCAGTACTTC. Protein: CASTRLAGGAQETQYF.

In its sample, this clonotype was seen many times. The gene calls are TRBV12-3 or TRBV12-4 and TRBJ2-1; a weak D match, TRBD2 (6 bases). V was cut by 9 bases and J by 2 bases, with 14 bases left in between. CDR3 size: 14 residues. In DNA, the CDR3 is TGTGCCAGTTCTGGCGGGGACCCCTACAATGAGCAGTTCTTC. Translating it yields CASSGGDPYNEQFF.

Worth noting for this clonotype: Being one base from a much bigger clone, this may be a read error. The V gene is TRBV7-2, the J gene TRBJ2-5; D is possibly TRBD1 (5 bases). The CDR3 runs 15 residues. Germline V lookup: CDR1 SGHTA, CDR2 FQGNSA. This CDR3 reads CVSSFDGALQETQYF. CDR3 in DNA: TGTGTCAGCAGCTTCGATGGGGCCCTACAAGAGACCCAGTACTTC.

This clonotype was found a few times. The gene calls are TRBV3-1 and TRBJ2-5, with no clear D. The CDR3 spans 12 residues. Germline assignment: CDR1 LGHDT and CDR2 YNNKEL (reference sequence). Trimming left V 2 bases short and J 4 bases short, with 5 bases between. CDR3 nucleotide sequence: TGTGCCAGCAGCCAATACAGAGAGACCCAGTACTTC. Encoded protein: CASSQYRETQYF.

The rearrangement joins TRBV7-6 to TRBJ1-5, with D tentatively TRBD1 (5 bases). The germline gives CDR1 SGHVS, CDR2 FNYEAQ. This CDR3 contains 15 residues. V lost 1 base and J 3 bases, leaving 10 bases between the germline ends. In DNA form, the CDR3 reads TGTGCCAGCAGCTTAGGCGGGGGTCCCAATCAGCCCCAGCATTTT. The encoded protein is CASSLGGGPNQPQHF.

J is TRBJ1-1 and V is TRBV7-6; D may be TRBD1 (5 bases). In germline, CDR1 is SGHVS, CDR2 FNYEAQ. V gave up 0 bases and J gave up 2 bases, with 16 bases separating them. There are 17 residues in the CDR3. The CDR3 nucleotides read TGTGCCAGCAGCTTAGCGCGTTGGGGACGCCCAAACACTGAAGCTTTCTTT. It yields the protein CASSLARWGRPNTEAFF.

Worth noting for this clonotype: Being one base from a much bigger clone, this may be a read error. The chain uses TRBV6-2 or TRBV6-3 and TRBJ1-1, with 8 bases fitting TRBD1. The germline V gene has CDR1 MNHEY and CDR2 SVGEGT. With V trimmed by 7 bases and J by 6 bases, 13 bases remained unmatched. This CDR3 comprises 15 residues. The CDR3 is CASKGSDRDVPEAFF. In nucleotides, the CDR3 is TGTGCCAGCAAGGGTTCGGACAGGGACGTCCCTGAAGCTTTCTTT.